The rows below give T cell receptor beta chains drawn from one sample of a study of T cell responses to AZD1222 COVID-19 vaccine. The data were produced by immunoSEQ multiplex PCR, yet TCRdb's version contains in-frame clones alone and is incomplete. This table has tens of thousands of clones, 80% appearing once. The material was peripheral blood, obtained 28 days after the second AZD1222 dose. The source is an adult who received the AZD1222 COVID-19 vaccine. The CDR3 runs from the conserved cysteine through the conserved F or W. Each record gives: J gene, V gene, D gene, clone size, CDR3 DNA, CDR3 protein. D genes are given only for firm matches. Rows may omit the clone size; those that give it use once, few, many or a size class.

J: TRBJ1-2; V: TRBV4-1; D: NA; size: NA; DNA: TGCGCCAGCAGCCAGGAGGGTCGCTATGGCTACACCTTC; CDR3: CASSQEGRYGYTF
J: TRBJ1-1; V: TRBV5-6; D: NA; size: NA; DNA: TGTGCCAGCAGCCACCGAGGGGGACGGACTGAAGCTTTCTTT; CDR3: CASSHRGGRTEAFF
J: TRBJ1-4; V: TRBV19; D: NA; size: once; DNA: TGTGCCAGTAGTATGCCCCCCCGGGGAAAACTGTTTTTT; CDR3: CASSMPPRGKLFF
J: TRBJ1-6; V: TRBV18; D: NA; size: few; DNA: TGTGCCAGCTCACCACAGGGGTCTAATAATTCACCCCTCCACTTT; CDR3: CASSPQGSNNSPLHF
J: TRBJ2-5; V: TRBV5-5; D: NA; size: once; DNA: TGTGCCAGCAGCCCTGGGACAAGCCTCCAAGAGACCCAGTACTTC; CDR3: CASSPGTSLQETQYF
J: TRBJ2-2; V: TRBV7-9; D: NA; size: NA; DNA: TGTGCCAGCAGCTTTTCGTGGGTTCCGACCGGGGAGCTGTTTTTT; CDR3: CASSFSWVPTGELFF
J: TRBJ1-2; V: TRBV28; D: NA; size: NA; DNA: TGTGCCAGCAGGCCGACAGGTTCGAGTTCTGACACCTTC; CDR3: CASRPTGSSSDTF
J: TRBJ1-2; V: TRBV3-1/TRBV3-2; D: NA; size: few; DNA: TGTGCCAGCAGCCAAGCCCCCCCAGTCGCACCTTCCAACTATGGCTACACCTTC; CDR3: CASSQAPPVAPSNYGYTF
J: TRBJ1-4; V: TRBV2; D: NA; size: NA; DNA: TGTGCCAGCAGTGAGGAGGGGGGCGGTGAAAAACTGTTTTTT; CDR3: CASSEEGGGEKLFF
J: TRBJ2-3; V: TRBV6-5; D: NA; size: NA; DNA: TGTGCCAGCACCGTCCCCGGGGTAGATACGCAGTATTTT; CDR3: CASTVPGVDTQYF
J: TRBJ2-3; V: TRBV2; D: NA; size: NA; DNA: TGTGCCAGCAGTCGCTTTCGAGGTGGGGAAGATACGCAGTATTTT; CDR3: CASSRFRGGEDTQYF
J: TRBJ2-6; V: TRBV18; D: NA; size: NA; DNA: TGTGCCAGCTCACCCCAATATACAGGGTCGCACTCTGGGGCCAACGTCCTGACTTTC; CDR3: CASSPQYTGSHSGANVLTF
J: TRBJ2-3; V: TRBV7-2; D: TRBD2; size: once; DNA: TGTGCCAGCAAAATAAAGGGGACTAGTCGGGTTACGCAGTATTTT; CDR3: CASKIKGTSRVTQYF
J: TRBJ2-1; V: TRBV21-1; D: NA; size: NA; DNA: TGTGCCAGCAGCAAATTGGAGGGACACAATGAGCAGTTCTTC; CDR3: CASSKLEGHNEQFF
J: TRBJ2-3; V: TRBV9; D: NA; size: NA; DNA: TGTGCCAGCAGCACCACAGATACGCAGTATTTT; CDR3: CASSTTDTQYF
J: TRBJ1-1; V: TRBV19; D: NA; size: NA; DNA: TGTGCCAGTAGTATGGGACCGGGGAGAGGGACTGAAGCTTTCTTT; CDR3: CASSMGPGRGTEAFF
J: TRBJ2-7; V: TRBV18; D: NA; size: NA; DNA: TGTGCCAGCTCACTATGGGACTCAAGCTACGAGCAGTACTTC; CDR3: CASSLWDSSYEQYF
J: TRBJ2-5; V: TRBV4-3; D: TRBD2; size: NA; DNA: TGCGCCAGCAGCCAAGATCGGGAGGGGGGGACCCAGTACTTC; CDR3: CASSQDREGGTQYF
J: TRBJ2-7; V: TRBV5-4; D: TRBD1; size: NA; DNA: TGTGCCAGCAGCGGGGGACAGGGTTCCTACGAGCAGTACTTC; CDR3: CASSGGQGSYEQYF
J: TRBJ1-3; V: TRBV7-9; D: NA; size: many; DNA: TGTGCCAGCAGATCTACGGGCGCCGTAGGAAACACCATATATTTT; CDR3: CASRSTGAVGNTIYF
J: TRBJ2-6; V: TRBV4-3; D: NA; size: NA; DNA: TGCGCCAGCAGCCAAGGAATCCGCTCTGGGGCCAACGTCCTGACTTTC; CDR3: CASSQGIRSGANVLTF
J: TRBJ1-1; V: TRBV3-1/TRBV3-2; D: NA; size: NA; DNA: TGTGCCAGCAGCAGGACCCCCGGGTGGGGAAGTGAAGCTTTCTTT; CDR3: CASSRTPGWGSEAFF
J: TRBJ2-3; V: TRBV7-9; D: NA; size: NA; DNA: TGTGCCAGCAGCTCGGGCAGGGACCCTGCGCAGTATTTT; CDR3: CASSSGRDPAQYF